Presented here are 14 T cell receptor beta chains from one specimen sequenced in a study of T cell repertoires in cytomegalovirus infection. TCRdb itself ran the reads through MiXCR, one entry per CDR3 protein. The sample has about 300,000 distinct CDR3 sequences, about 26% seen once. The sample taken for sequencing was PBMCs. The origin of the receptors is a human donor in good health (CMV status not recorded). Some clones in this sample may be carry-over from other donors' samples.

The table lists this clonotype with a count of one. This chain links TRBV7-2 with TRBJ2-7; 8 positions match TRBD2. With V trimmed by 2 bases and J by 4 bases, 7 bases remained unmatched. This CDR3 comprises 15 residues. Looked up from germline, CDR1 is SGHTA and CDR2 is FQGNSA. The CDR3 loop is CASSLNPGGRYEQYF. CDR3 sequence (DNA): TGTGCCAGCAGCTTAAACCCGGGAGGGCGATACGAGCAGTACTTC.

The chain couples TRBV29-1 to TRBJ2-3; maybe TRBD1 (6 bases). The germline V gene has CDR1 SQVTM and CDR2 ANQGSEA. The CDR3 runs to 14 residues. Deletions cut 4 bases from V and 4 bases from J, with 15 bases between. The CDR3 DNA reads TGCAGCGTTGCCCCACAGGGTGGGGCAGATACGCAGTATTTT. Protein sequence: CSVAPQGGADTQYF.

The chain carries TRBV6-2 or TRBV6-3 and TRBJ2-7; D gene uncertain. Germline CDR1 reads MNHEY; CDR2 reads SVGEGT. Trimming cost V 5 bases and J 3 bases, with 11 bases left between them. The CDR3 covers 13 residues. Here the CDR3 reads CASSLPANYEQYF. The CDR3, as DNA: TGTGCCAGCAGTCTGCCGGCGAACTACGAGCAGTACTTC.

This clonotype was found a few times. The chain has TRBV6-6 and TRBJ2-7, with 7 bases aligning to TRBD2. Germline V CDR1 and CDR2: MNHNY, SVGAGI (reference sequence). J gave up 2 bases and V 6 bases, and 7 bases lay outside the gene matches. The CDR3 has 14 residues. The CDR3 protein is CASSYSRGAYEQYF. For the CDR3, the DNA is TGTGCCAGCAGCTACAGCCGGGGGGCCTACGAGCAGTACTTC.

The CDR3 DNA reads as TGTGCCAGCAGTTACGGGCCAGGAACCCTTCAAAACATTCAGTACTTC. Translation: CASSYGPGTLQNIQYF. The chain links TRBV6-2 or TRBV6-3 to TRBJ2-4; D is unclear. The CDR3 has 16 amino acids. The germline V gene has CDR1 MNHEY and CDR2 SVGEGT. Trimming took off 2 bases at V and 5 bases at J, with 16 bases between the two ends.

The rearrangement uses TRBV19 and TRBJ2-2; D tentatively fits TRBD1 or TRBD2 (5 bases each). In germline, CDR1 is LNHDA, CDR2 SQIVND (reference sequence). This CDR3 comprises 14 residues. Trimming removed 9 bases from V and 1 base from J, with 12 bases in between. CDR3 nucleotide sequence: TGTGCCAGCTTTGGGACCGAGAACACCGGGGAGCTGTTTTTT. It specifies CASFGTENTGELFF.

This clonotype was counted ten times or more. This chain links TRBV28 with TRBJ2-7, with TRBD1 identical over 7 bases. V was clipped by 6 bases and J by 3 bases; unmatched bases: 11. The length of the CDR3 is 15 residues. Germline V gene sequence: CDR1 MDHEN, CDR2 SYDVKM. The CDR3 sequence is CASSNTRDSLYEQYF. CDR3 sequence (DNA): TGTGCCAGCAGCAATACCCGGGACAGCCTCTACGAGCAGTACTTC.

This clonotype showed up just a few times. The chain uses TRBV7-2 and TRBJ2-5; 10 positions match TRBD1. The CDR3 contains 16 residues. Looked up from germline, CDR1 is SGHTA and CDR2 is FQGNSA. V lost 2 bases, J lost 2 bases, and 5 bases stayed unmatched. The CDR3 loop is CASSLTGTGEQETQYF. CDR3 in DNA: TGTGCCAGCAGCTTAACCGGGACAGGGGAGCAAGAGACCCAGTACTTC.

Comments on this clonotype: One end of the junction is discordant with germline, which a read error may explain. This chain joins TRBV6-5 and TRBJ1-1, with 7 bases identical to TRBD1. This CDR3 region has 15 residues. Germline CDR1 reads MNHEY; CDR2 reads SVGAGI. The DNA for the CDR3 is TGTGCCAGTAGTTACGCGACAGGGAGGGGGACTGAAGCTTTCTTT. Its translation: CASSYATGRGTEAFF.

In its sample, this clonotype was seen a few times. The rearrangement joins TRBV29-1 to TRBJ1-5; 7 nucleotides agree with TRBD1. CDR3 size: 13 residues. Germline V gene sequence: CDR1 SQVTM, CDR2 ANQGSEA. V dropped 4 bases and J dropped 1; count of bases not matched to a gene: 1. The CDR3 DNA sequence: TGCAGCGTTGGACAGGGAAGCAATCAGCCCCAGCATTTT. This gives the protein CSVGQGSNQPQHF.

There are many counts of this clonotype. CDR3 DNA: TGTGCCAGCAGCCCGACAAGGCCGTTTGGAGAGACCCAGTACTTC. Translating gives CASSPTRPFGETQYF. V and J are TRBV7-2 and TRBJ2-5, with D unresolved. This CDR3 region has 15 residues. V was pared by 5 bases and J by 4 bases, with 17 bases between. CDR1 and CDR2 from the germline V gene are SGHTA and FQGNSA.

The genes are TRBV6-1 and TRBJ2-6; D is perhaps TRBD2 (5 bases). The germline gives CDR1 MNHNS, CDR2 SASEGT. CDR3 length equals 15 residues. V was trimmed by 4 bases and J by 1 base, leaving 8 bases between them. CDR3 coding DNA: TGTGCCAGCAGTGGGCTAGCTTCTGGGGCCAACGTCCTGACTTTC. Translating gives CASSGLASGANVLTF.

V gene TRBV28 combines with J gene TRBJ1-5; D is undetermined. Germline loops: CDR1 MDHEN, CDR2 SYDVKM. V dropped 0 bases and J dropped 2 bases, with 8 bases sitting between them. This CDR3 has 15 residues. CDR3 DNA sequence: TGTGCCAGCAGTTTATGGGGGAGTGGCAATCAGCCCCAGCATTTT. This sequence encodes CASSLWGSGNQPQHF. Full variable domain (rest looked up from reference TRBV28 and TRBJ1-5): DVKVTQSSRYLVKRTGEKVFLECVQDMDHENMFWYRQDPGLGLRLIYFSYDVKMKEKGDIPEGYSVSREKKERFSLILESASTNQTSMYLCASSLWGSGNQPQHFGDGTRLSIL.

This clonotype was detected many times. The chain is built from TRBV29-1 and TRBJ2-2; 7 nucleotides line up with TRBD2. Germline V lookup: CDR1 SQVTM, CDR2 ANQGSEA. The CDR3 length is 14 residues. The CDR3 region has the DNA TGCAGTTCGTCACGGGGAGGGCGGGACGGGGAGCTGTTTTTT. Its translation is CSSSRGGRDGELFF.